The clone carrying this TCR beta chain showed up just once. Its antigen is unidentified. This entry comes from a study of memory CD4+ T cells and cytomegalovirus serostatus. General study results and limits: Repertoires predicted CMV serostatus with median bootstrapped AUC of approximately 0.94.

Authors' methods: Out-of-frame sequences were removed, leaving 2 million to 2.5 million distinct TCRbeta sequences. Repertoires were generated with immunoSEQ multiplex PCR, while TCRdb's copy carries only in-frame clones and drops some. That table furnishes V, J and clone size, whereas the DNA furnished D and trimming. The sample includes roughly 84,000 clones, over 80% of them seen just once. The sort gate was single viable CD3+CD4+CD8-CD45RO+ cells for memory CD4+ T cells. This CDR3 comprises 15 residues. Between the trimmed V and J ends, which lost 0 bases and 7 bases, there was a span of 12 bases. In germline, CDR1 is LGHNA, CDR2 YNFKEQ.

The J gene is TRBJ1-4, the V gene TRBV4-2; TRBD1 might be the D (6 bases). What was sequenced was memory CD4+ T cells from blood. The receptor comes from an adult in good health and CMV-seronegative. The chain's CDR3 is CASSQDGQSAEKLFF. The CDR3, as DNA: TGTGCCAGCAGCCAAGATGGACAGTCCGCTGAAAAACTGTTTTTT.